The 5 T cell receptor beta chains below come from one sample, sequenced in a study of CD8 T cells in ankylosing spondylitis. Their antigens remain unidentified. Whole-study results and caveats: Blood from ankylosing spondylitis patients appeared to carry a characteristic roughly 8-variant TCR beta motif.

TCRdb re-analysed the 5' RACE reads in MiXCR, keeping a single row per CDR3 protein. Counted here are a few hundred thousand distinct CDR3 sequences, 20% to 25% occurring once; the ten biggest clones make up about 17%. The sample taken for sequencing was blood, either unsorted or a sorted T cell fraction (not recorded which). These receptor sequences come from a male donor with ankylosing spondylitis.

V is TRBV10-3 and J is TRBJ2-1, with TRBD2 matching 7 bases. CDR3 length: 14 amino acids. Trimming removed 2 bases from V and 9 bases from J; junction bases left unmatched: 7. Germline lookup yields CDR1 ENHRY and CDR2 SYGVKD. The CDR3 reads CAISEAGVSGEQFF. The CDR3 nucleotides read TGTGCCATCAGTGAGGCGGGAGTATCGGGTGAGCAGTTCTTC.

This clonotype came up a few times. The CDR3 DNA follows: TGTGCCAGCAGCCCCGTTCTAAGCGGGCAGGATGAGCAGTTCTTC. Protein sequence: CASSPVLSGQDEQFF. The J gene is TRBJ2-1, the V gene TRBV7-2, with D tentatively TRBD2 (6 bases). CDR1 is SGHTA, CDR2 FQGNSA, per germline. The CDR3 consists of 15 residues. Deletions cut 5 bases from V and 8 bases from J, with 19 bases between.

This clonotype has just a few counts. The chain links TRBV6-4 to TRBJ2-1; the match to TRBD1 covers 8 bases. Germline values: CDR1 MRHNA, CDR2 SNTAGT. The CDR3 runs 15 residues. V lost 6 bases, J lost 5 bases, and 9 bases stayed unmatched. The CDR3 coding sequence is TGTGCCAGCAGCCCATTCCAGGGGGCGAACAATGAGCAGTTCTTC. This translates into CASSPFQGANNEQFF.

This rearrangement joins TRBV27 to TRBJ2-1; 7 positions match TRBD2. The V gene's germline CDR1 is MNHEY and CDR2 SMNVEV (reference sequence). CDR3 length: 17 amino acids. V shed 5 bases, J shed 7 bases, and the junction held 17 bases outside the gene matches. CDR3 bases: TGTGCCAGCAGTACCCCTCCTAGAGCGGGATATGGTAATGAGCAGTTCTTC. It specifies CASSTPPRAGYGNEQFF.

There are a few counts of this clonotype. The rearrangement links TRBV5-8 to TRBJ2-1; 9 positions agree with TRBD1. Germline values: CDR1 SGHTS, CDR2 YDEGEE. V lost 3 bases and J lost 8; bases outside the gene matches: 6. The CDR3 is made up of 14 amino acids. The chain's CDR3 is CASSYITGGHEQFF. The CDR3, as DNA: TGTGCCAGCAGCTATATAACAGGGGGCCATGAGCAGTTCTTC. The full variable domain, with the rest looked up from reference TRBV5-8 and TRBJ2-1, is EAGVTQSPTHLIKTRGQQATLRCSPISGHTSVYWYQQALGLGLQFLLWYDEGEERNRGNFPPRFSGRQFPNYSSELNVNALELEDSALYLCASSYITGGHEQFFGPGTRLTVL.